This T cell receptor (beta chain) was captured by sequencing in a study of follicular helper T cells after annual influenza vaccination. Described time point: 2014-2015 season, pre-vaccination. Adults were given seasonal inactivated influenza vaccine, and blood CD4 subsets were sorted before and after vaccination. The CDR3 runs 12 residues. V was cut by 1 base and J by 4 bases, with 6 bases left in between. Germline V gene lookup returns CDR1 SGHKS and CDR2 YYEKEE (reference sequence). Some clones are missing from TCRdb's copy, which holds only in-frame ones; the method was immunoSEQ multiplex PCR. The sample yields more than 10,000 clones, under 80% seen once.

The sequenced sample was CXCR5- memory CD4+ T cells sorted from blood, obtained on the day of influenza vaccination. The chain employs TRBV5-5 and TRBJ2-7; D gene unclear. The origin of this receptor is an adult who received the influenza vaccine. The CDR3 DNA is TGTGCCAGCAGCTTGACATCATACGAGCAGTACTTC. Translating it yields CASSLTSYEQYF.